These 17 T cell receptor beta chains were sequenced from one sample in a study of pediatric ulcerative colitis. Some clones are missing from TCRdb's copy, which holds only in-frame ones; the method was immunoSEQ multiplex PCR. Of about 5,800 clones detected, roughly 86% appear once; the ten largest clones hold about 2%. The sequenced material came from blood. These receptors all come from a girl aged 5-17 years who was a control in a study of pediatric ulcerative colitis.

V usage is TRBV7-3 and J usage is TRBJ2-1; no clear D. The CDR3 runs to 13 residues. Trimming stripped 1 base from V and 5 bases from J, with 6 bases between. Germline values: CDR1 SGHTA, CDR2 FQGTGA. Written as DNA, the CDR3 is TGTGCCAGCAGCTTAAACGCGGACAATGAGCAGTTCTTC. This encodes CASSLNADNEQFF.

This chain joins TRBV19 and TRBJ2-7; 7 bases agree with TRBD1. Trimming took 7 bases from V and 2 from J; bases not matched to a gene: 8. Germline CDR1 is LNHDA and CDR2 is SQIVND (reference sequence). The CDR3 totals 14 residues. This CDR3 is CASTSTGSPYEQYF. The CDR3 bases are TGTGCCAGTACCTCGACAGGGTCCCCCTACGAGCAGTACTTC.

This chain joins TRBV30 and TRBJ1-3; D not resolved. Germline CDR1 reads GTSNPN; CDR2 reads SVGIG (reference sequence). The CDR3 is 15 amino acids. V lost 0 bases and J 2 bases, leaving 11 bases between the germline ends. The CDR3 is CAWSVPRPPGNTIYF. The CDR3, as DNA: TGTGCCTGGAGTGTACCCCGACCTCCTGGAAACACCATATATTTT.

This clone has just a few counts. The gene calls are TRBV28 and TRBJ1-2, with D possibly TRBD1 on 6 matching bases. This CDR3 has 12 residues. Germline V lookup: CDR1 MDHEN, CDR2 SYDVKM. Trimming took off 6 bases at V and 8 bases at J, with 13 bases between the two ends. DNA of the CDR3: TGTGCCAGCAGCGTAGACAGGTTCGGCTACACCTTC. This codes for CASSVDRFGYTF.

The chain couples TRBV27 to TRBJ1-5; tentatively, D is TRBD1 (6 bases). CDR1 is MNHEY and CDR2 is SMNVEV in the germline V gene (reference sequence). The CDR3 is 15 amino acids. V was trimmed by 3 bases and J by 0 bases, leaving 9 bases between them. The CDR3 here is CASSLEGVSNQPQHF. In nucleotides, the CDR3 is TGTGCCAGCAGTTTGGAGGGGGTTAGCAATCAGCCCCAGCATTTT.

This sequence joins TRBV29-1 and TRBJ1-2; no firm D call. The CDR3 contains 11 residues. The germline V gene has CDR1 SQVTM and CDR2 ANQGSEA. V lost 5 bases and J 2 bases, leaving 6 bases between the germline ends. The CDR3 coding sequence is TGCAGCGTTTCCGGGAACTATGGCTACACCTTC. Amino acids: CSVSGNYGYTF.

The J gene is TRBJ1-4, the V gene TRBV28; 11 bases fit TRBD1. CDR1 is MDHEN and CDR2 is SYDVKM in the germline V gene. V gave up 4 bases and J gave up 6 bases; unmatched junction bases: 7. CDR3 length: 16 amino acids. CDR3 sequence: CASSSRDRGWDEKLFF. The CDR3 region has the DNA TGTGCCAGCAGTTCCCGGGACAGGGGGTGGGATGAAAAACTGTTTTTT.

The rearrangement links TRBV28 to TRBJ1-3, with D hard to call. The V gene's germline CDR1 is MDHEN and CDR2 SYDVKM. This CDR3 contains 14 residues. V was trimmed by 8 bases and J by 0 bases, leaving 11 bases between them. The CDR3 DNA reads as TGTGCCAGCGGGAGGGTGGACTCTGGAAACACCATATATTTT. This codes for CASGRVDSGNTIYF.

This chain joins TRBV15 and TRBJ2-2; D remains ambiguous. This CDR3 is built from 15 residues. Germline V gives CDR1 LNHNV, CDR2 YYDKDF (reference sequence). V lost 7 bases and J lost 4, with 16 bases in between. For the CDR3, the DNA is TGTGCCACCACATACGGACGGGTTTCCACCGGGGAGCTGTTTTTT. This translates into CATTYGRVSTGELFF. The whole variable domain, filled in from reference TRBV15 and TRBJ2-2, reads DAMVIQNPRYQVTQFGKPVTLSCSQTLNHNVMYWYQQKSSQAPKLLFHYYDKDFNNEADTPDNFQSRRPNTSFCFLDIRSPGLGDTAMYLCATTYGRVSTGELFFGEGSRLTVL.

V and J are TRBV28 and TRBJ2-7; tentative D call: TRBD1 (7 bases). The germline V gene has CDR1 MDHEN and CDR2 SYDVKM. Trimming removed 6 bases from V and 2 bases from J, with 14 bases in between. CDR3 length equals 14 residues. CDR3 loop: CASRAGGWTYEQYF. The CDR3 DNA reads as TGTGCCAGCAGGGCAGGGGGGTGGACCTACGAGCAGTACTTC.

This clone showed up just once. The CDR3 region is CASSPGRGPNNEKLFF. The CDR3 DNA sequence: TGCGCCAGCAGCCCGGGAAGGGGGCCCAATAATGAAAAACTGTTTTTT. V is TRBV5-1 and J is TRBJ1-4; 7 nucleotides line up with TRBD1. This CDR3 is 16 amino acids long. With 4 bases clipped from V and 4 bases from J, the junction kept 10 bases outside the gene matches. Germline V gives CDR1 SGHRS, CDR2 YFSETQ.

This rearrangement joins TRBV25-1 to TRBJ2-3; D gene ambiguous. This CDR3 has 14 amino acids. Germline V lookup: CDR1 MGHDK, CDR2 SYGVNS. Deletions cut 6 bases from V and 0 bases from J, with 10 bases between. The CDR3 protein is CASRVGGSTDTQYF. The CDR3 nucleotides are TGTGCCAGCAGAGTAGGCGGTAGCACAGATACGCAGTATTTT.

This chain connects TRBV19 to TRBJ2-2; TRBD1 might be the D (5 bases). CDR1 LNHDA and CDR2 SQIVND come from the germline V gene (reference sequence). This CDR3 contains 15 residues. Deletions cut 1 base from V and 7 bases from J, with 13 bases between. CDR3 bases: TGTGCCAGTAGTATAGGCAGGGTCATGGTCGGGGAGCTGTTTTTT. Translated: CASSIGRVMVGELFF.

The chain is built from TRBV27 and TRBJ1-4; D unresolved. Trimming took off 6 bases at V and 3 bases at J, with 11 bases between the two ends. Germline values: CDR1 MNHEY, CDR2 SMNVEV (reference sequence). This CDR3 contains 14 residues. The CDR3 here is CASSRGAANEKLFF. DNA of the CDR3: TGTGCCAGCAGCCGGGGAGCTGCTAATGAAAAACTGTTTTTT. Variable domain in full (rest from reference TRBV27 and TRBJ1-4): EAQVTQNPRYLITVTGKKLTVTCSQNMNHEYMSWYRQDPGLGLRQIYYSMNVEVTDKGDVPEGYKVSRKEKRNFPLILESPSPNQTSLYFCASSRGAANEKLFFGSGTQLSVL.

The chain combines TRBV7-6 with TRBJ2-5; no firm D call. The length of the CDR3 is 15 residues. CDR1 and CDR2 (germline): SGHVS, FNYEAQ. The V end lost 0 bases, the J end lost 0 bases, and 8 bases lay between the germline ends. In DNA, the CDR3 is TGTGCCAGCAGCTTAGCGTTGGGCTACCAAGAGACCCAGTACTTC. Residues: CASSLALGYQETQYF. Full variable domain (remainder filled in from reference TRBV7-6 and TRBJ2-5): GAGVSQSPRYKVTKRGQDVALRCDPISGHVSLYWYRQALGQGPEFLTYFNYEAQQDKSGLPNDRFSAERPEGSISTLTIQRTEQRDSAMYRCASSLALGYQETQYFGPGTRLLVL.

This chain uses TRBV7-3 with TRBJ2-7; 14 bases line up with TRBD2. Germline CDR1 and CDR2: SGHTA and FQGTGA. The trim removed 5 bases at V and 5 bases at J, leaving 5 bases unmatched. The CDR3 runs 15 residues. The CDR3 DNA reads TGTGCCAGCAGCCCCGGGACTAGCGGGAGCCACGAGCAGTACTTC. Protein product: CASSPGTSGSHEQYF.

V gene TRBV10-1 combines with J gene TRBJ2-1, with 14 positions matching TRBD2. Trimming at V came to 5 bases and at J to 8 bases, leaving 14 bases not matched to a gene. Looked up from germline, CDR1 is WNHNN and CDR2 is SYGVQD (reference sequence). The CDR3 has 18 amino acids. The DNA for the CDR3 is TGCGCCAGCAGTCCGGGACTAGCGGGAGAGTGGGTACGCGATGAGCAGTTCTTC. Translating it yields CASSPGLAGEWVRDEQFF.